This T cell receptor (beta chain) was captured in a study of vaccination and CD4 T cells after COVID-19. Study-level background: Following dose two, a median about 72 days (range 14 to 241) passed before post-vaccine samples were taken. Study-level results: Convalescent patients studied were relatively few, and early post-infection timepoints were absent.

This CDR3 is built from 16 residues. V shed 5 bases, J shed 3 bases, and the junction held 5 bases outside the gene matches. Germline values: CDR1 SGHNT, CDR2 YENEEA. The Oncomine TCR Beta short-read assay sequenced DNA from cultured CD4+ T cells. From the PCR reads, TCRdb called clonotypes with MiXCR, one entry per CDR3 protein. The repertoire holds 4,600 or so distinct CDR3 sequences, with approximately 40% as singletons. Treatment in this sample: approximately nine-day PBMC culture with coronavirus spike peptide pools or control peptides (ViraFEST assay). Peptide pool stimulation in ViraFEST expanded antigen-specific T cells, whose TCRs were then sequenced. Culture of about 1.8 million PBMCs per well took place with roughly 10 IU/ml IL-2 and 9 to 10 ug/ml peptide pools. Note on this clonotype: Its antigen is not identified.

The sequence derives from a human donor who had recovered from COVID-19. Sequences were obtained from CD4+ T cells from blood, cultured in vitro. The chain carries TRBV11-3 and TRBJ2-2; TRBD1 matches at 11 bases. This chain's CDR3 is CASSLRTGGDTGELFF. CDR3 bases: TGTGCCAGCAGCCTAAGGACAGGGGGCGACACCGGGGAGCTGTTTTTT.